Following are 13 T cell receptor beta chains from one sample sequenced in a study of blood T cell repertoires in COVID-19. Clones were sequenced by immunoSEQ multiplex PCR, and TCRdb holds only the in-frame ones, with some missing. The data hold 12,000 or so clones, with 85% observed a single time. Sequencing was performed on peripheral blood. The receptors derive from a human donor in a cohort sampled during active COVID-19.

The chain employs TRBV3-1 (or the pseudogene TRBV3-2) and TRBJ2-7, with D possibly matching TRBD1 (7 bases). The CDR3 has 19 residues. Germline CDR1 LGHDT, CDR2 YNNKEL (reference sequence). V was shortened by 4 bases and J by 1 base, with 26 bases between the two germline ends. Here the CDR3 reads CASSPSFGGGVPFSYEQYF. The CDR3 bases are TGTGCCAGCAGCCCCAGTTTCGGAGGGGGCGTCCCCTTTTCCTACGAGCAGTACTTC.

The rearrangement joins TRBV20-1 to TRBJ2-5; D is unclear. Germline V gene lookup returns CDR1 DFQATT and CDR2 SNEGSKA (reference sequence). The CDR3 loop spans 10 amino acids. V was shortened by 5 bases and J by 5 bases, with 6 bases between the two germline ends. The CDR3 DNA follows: TGCAGTGCTTTCCTTGAGACCCAGTACTTC. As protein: CSAFLETQYF.

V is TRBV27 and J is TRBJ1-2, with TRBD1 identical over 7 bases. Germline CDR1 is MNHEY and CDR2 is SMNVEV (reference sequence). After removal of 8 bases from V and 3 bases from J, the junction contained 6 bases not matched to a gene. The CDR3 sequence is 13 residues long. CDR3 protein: CASGSDRDYGYTF. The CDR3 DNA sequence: TGTGCCAGCGGTTCAGACAGGGACTATGGCTACACCTTC.

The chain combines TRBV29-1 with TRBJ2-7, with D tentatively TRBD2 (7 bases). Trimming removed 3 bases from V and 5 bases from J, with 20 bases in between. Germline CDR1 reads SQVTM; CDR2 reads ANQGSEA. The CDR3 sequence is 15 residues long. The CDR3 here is CSVDRGAGSGNEQYF. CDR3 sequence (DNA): TGCAGCGTTGACAGGGGAGCGGGATCCGGCAACGAGCAGTACTTC.

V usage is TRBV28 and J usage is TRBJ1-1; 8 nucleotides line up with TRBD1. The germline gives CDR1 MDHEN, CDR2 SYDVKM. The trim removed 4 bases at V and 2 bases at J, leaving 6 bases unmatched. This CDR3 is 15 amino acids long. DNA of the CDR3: TGTGCCAGCAGTTCGACAGGGGCCGCCAACACTGAAGCTTTCTTT. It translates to CASSSTGAANTEAFF. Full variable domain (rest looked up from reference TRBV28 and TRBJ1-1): DVKVTQSSRYLVKRTGEKVFLECVQDMDHENMFWYRQDPGLGLRLIYFSYDVKMKEKGDIPEGYSVSREKKERFSLILESASTNQTSMYLCASSSTGAANTEAFFGQGTRLTVV.

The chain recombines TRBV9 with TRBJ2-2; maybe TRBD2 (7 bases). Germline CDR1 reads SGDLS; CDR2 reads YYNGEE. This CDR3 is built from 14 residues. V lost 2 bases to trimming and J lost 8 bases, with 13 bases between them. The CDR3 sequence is CASSVAGARGELFF. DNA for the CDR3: TGTGCCAGCAGCGTGGCGGGGGCCAGAGGGGAGCTGTTTTTT.

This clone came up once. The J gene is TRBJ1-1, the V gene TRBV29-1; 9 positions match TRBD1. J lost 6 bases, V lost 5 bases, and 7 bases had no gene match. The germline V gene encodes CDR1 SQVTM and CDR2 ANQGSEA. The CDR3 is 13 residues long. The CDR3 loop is CSVTSDRGAEAFF. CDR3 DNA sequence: TGCAGCGTTACTTCGGACAGGGGCGCTGAAGCTTTCTTT.

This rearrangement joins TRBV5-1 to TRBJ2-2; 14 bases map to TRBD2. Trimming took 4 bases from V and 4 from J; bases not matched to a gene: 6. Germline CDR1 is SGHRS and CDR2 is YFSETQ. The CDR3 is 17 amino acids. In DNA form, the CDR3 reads TGCGCCAGCAGCAGGACTAGCGGGAGGTCCGCCACCGGGGAGCTGTTTTTT. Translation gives CASSRTSGRSATGELFF.

CDR3 sequence reads: CASSEGPGDNSPLHF. In nucleotides, the CDR3 is TGTGCCAGCAGTGAAGGCCCAGGGGATAATTCACCCCTCCACTTT. V usage is TRBV6-1 and J usage is TRBJ1-6; D is possibly TRBD1 (6 bases). Germline CDR1 MNHNS, CDR2 SASEGT. V dropped 1 base and J dropped 5 bases, with 9 bases sitting between them. There are 15 residues in the CDR3.

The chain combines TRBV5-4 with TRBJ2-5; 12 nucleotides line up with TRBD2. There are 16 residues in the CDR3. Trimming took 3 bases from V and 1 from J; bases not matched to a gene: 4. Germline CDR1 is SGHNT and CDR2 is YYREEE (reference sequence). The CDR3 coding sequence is TGTGCCAGCAGCTCGAAGACTAGCGGGAGCCAAGAGACCCAGTACTTC. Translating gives CASSSKTSGSQETQYF.

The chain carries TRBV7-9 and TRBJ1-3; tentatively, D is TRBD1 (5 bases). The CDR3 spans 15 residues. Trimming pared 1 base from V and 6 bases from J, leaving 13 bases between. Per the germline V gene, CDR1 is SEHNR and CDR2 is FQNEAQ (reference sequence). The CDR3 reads CASSLGSGEENTIYF. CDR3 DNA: TGTGCCAGCAGCTTAGGGTCGGGGGAGGAAAACACCATATATTTT. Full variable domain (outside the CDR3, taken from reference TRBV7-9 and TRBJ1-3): DTGVSQNPRHKITKRGQNVTFRCDPISEHNRLYWYRQTLGQGPEFLTYFQNEAQLEKSRLLSDRFSAERPKGSFSTLEIQRTEQGDSAMYLCASSLGSGEENTIYFGEGSWLTVV.

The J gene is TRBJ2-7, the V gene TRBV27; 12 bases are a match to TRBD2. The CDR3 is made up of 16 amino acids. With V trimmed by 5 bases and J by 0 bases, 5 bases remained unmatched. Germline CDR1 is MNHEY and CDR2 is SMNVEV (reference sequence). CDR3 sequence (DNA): TGTGCCAGCAGTAAACTGGGACTAGCGGGCTCCTACGAGCAGTACTTC. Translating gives CASSKLGLAGSYEQYF.

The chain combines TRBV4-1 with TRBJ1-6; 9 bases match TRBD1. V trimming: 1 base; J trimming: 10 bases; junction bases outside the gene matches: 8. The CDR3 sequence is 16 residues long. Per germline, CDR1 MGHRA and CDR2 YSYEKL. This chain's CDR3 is CASSQVSGTGYSPLHF. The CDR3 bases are TGCGCCAGCAGCCAAGTTTCCGGGACAGGGTACTCACCCCTCCACTTT.